This entry lists 22 T cell receptor beta chains sequenced from one sample in a study of human T cells and chemical hapten exposure. TCRdb re-called the RACE reads with MiXCR, one entry per CDR3 protein. Of around 74,000 distinct CDR3 sequences listed, approximately 29% are singletons. Time point: patch test 1, 2 weeks after DPC sensitization. Stated treatment: therapeutic diphenylcyclopropenone sensitization with weekly scalp DPC. The material sequenced was whole blood, taken in connection with sensitization to the hapten diphenylcyclopropenone (DPC). The source is a middle-aged man with alopecia areata. Some clones in this sample may be carry-over from other donors' samples.

On this clonotype: The junction differs from germline at one of its ends, possibly a read error. The J gene is TRBJ2-5, the V gene TRBV12-3 or TRBV12-4; 10 bases align to TRBD2. The CDR3 has 14 amino acids. The CDR3 loop reads CASSLAGVFETQYF. CDR3 in DNA: TGTGCCAGCAGTCTAGCGGGAGTATTCGAGACCCAGTACTTC.

This clonotype was seen more than once but under ten times. The chain links TRBV7-2 to TRBJ1-1; D is undetermined. From germline, CDR1 is SGHTA and CDR2 FQGNSA. V lost 1 base and J lost 4, with 10 bases in between. CDR3 length equals 14 residues. The chain's CDR3 is CASSLVWGGTEAFF. CDR3 DNA sequence: TGTGCCAGCAGCTTAGTTTGGGGTGGCACTGAAGCTTTCTTT.

This clonotype was seen only a few times. The chain joins TRBV28 to TRBJ1-2; possible D gene TRBD1, 6 bases. The CDR3 is 15 amino acids. Trimming removed 3 bases from V and 2 bases from J, with 13 bases in between. CDR1 is MDHEN and CDR2 is SYDVKM in the germline V gene. The CDR3 nucleotides are TGTGCCAGCAGTTTGAGGACAGCGGCAAACTATGGCTACACCTTC. Translating it yields CASSLRTAANYGYTF.

This chain connects TRBV9 to TRBJ2-1; D unclear. V dropped 0 bases and J dropped 8 bases, with 6 bases sitting between them. CDR1 is SGDLS and CDR2 is YYNGEE in the germline V gene. The CDR3 extends over 12 amino acids. The CDR3 region has the DNA TGTGCCAGCAGCGTAGGTTTGGATGAGCAGTTCTTC. Protein product: CASSVGLDEQFF.

This clonotype was observed a handful of times. This sequence joins TRBV12-3 or TRBV12-4 and TRBJ2-1; D is tentatively TRBD1 or TRBD2 (6 bases each). This CDR3 has 11 amino acids. The V gene lost 8 bases and the J gene lost 8 bases, with 10 bases spanning the gap. In DNA form, the CDR3 reads TGTGCCAGCTCTGGGGGGCATGAGCAGTTCTTC. It translates to CASSGGHEQFF.

The chain is built from TRBV7-9 and TRBJ1-4, with D possibly TRBD1 on 6 matching bases. This CDR3 region has 15 residues. Trimming cost V 5 bases and J 4 bases, with 14 bases left between them. Germline V gene sequence: CDR1 SEHNR, CDR2 FQNEAQ (reference sequence). In DNA form, the CDR3 reads TGTGCCAGCAGCGCGCAGGGGACAAATAATGAAAAACTGTTTTTT. It is translated as CASSAQGTNNEKLFF.

This chain links TRBV27 with TRBJ2-7; D is perhaps TRBD1 or TRBD2 (5 bases each). The CDR3 covers 15 residues. V shed 2 bases and J shed 0 bases, with 11 bases lying between them. Germline V gene lookup returns CDR1 MNHEY and CDR2 SMNVEV (reference sequence). The CDR3 nucleotides read TGTGCCAGCAGTTTAAGCGGACACCTCTCCTACGAGCAGTACTTC. Its protein is CASSLSGHLSYEQYF.

This clonotype was observed a few times. This chain connects TRBV7-9 to TRBJ2-1; either TRBD1 or TRBD2 may supply D (5 bases each). Germline CDR1 is SEHNR and CDR2 is FQNEAQ (reference sequence). This CDR3 region has 13 residues. V lost 4 bases and J lost 9, with 13 bases in between. CDR3 sequence: CASSSGEGIEQFF. The CDR3 bases are TGTGCCAGCAGCTCGGGTGAGGGGATTGAGCAGTTCTTC.

The chain employs TRBV5-6 and TRBJ2-3; D unresolved. The CDR3 spans 14 residues. Germline V gene sequence: CDR1 SGHDT, CDR2 YYEEEE. V gave up 0 bases and J gave up 2 bases, with 7 bases separating them. DNA for the CDR3: TGTGCCAGCAGCTTGGTGCGAACCACAGATACGCAGTATTTT. Protein: CASSLVRTTDTQYF. The variable domain in full, completed from reference TRBV5-6 and TRBJ2-3, reads DAGVTQSPTHLIKTRGQQVTLRCSPKSGHDTVSWYQQALGQGPQFIFQYYEEEERQRGNFPDRFSGHQFPNYSSELNVNALLLGDSALYLCASSLVRTTDTQYFGPGTRLTVL.

This clonotype was counted a few times. The rearrangement joins TRBV5-6 to TRBJ2-7; no definite D call. The V and J ends lost 2 bases and 6 bases respectively, with 6 bases between them. CDR1 is SGHDT, CDR2 YYEEEE, per germline. CDR3 length: 11 amino acids. CDR3 protein: CASSFSSEQYF. The CDR3, as DNA: TGTGCCAGCAGCTTCTCTTCCGAGCAGTACTTC. Full variable domain (outside the CDR3, taken from reference TRBV5-6 and TRBJ2-7): DAGVTQSPTHLIKTRGQQVTLRCSPKSGHDTVSWYQQALGQGPQFIFQYYEEEERQRGNFPDRFSGHQFPNYSSELNVNALLLGDSALYLCASSFSSEQYFGPGTRLTVT.

The V and J genes are TRBV5-4 and TRBJ2-7, with 9 bases lining up with TRBD2. This CDR3 has 14 residues. Looked up from germline, CDR1 is SGHNT and CDR2 is YYREEE (reference sequence). Trimming took 4 bases from V and 5 from J; bases not matched to a gene: 7. CDR3 in amino acids: CASSRLAAPNEQYF. In nucleotides, the CDR3 is TGTGCCAGCAGCAGACTAGCGGCCCCGAACGAGCAGTACTTC.

The rearrangement links TRBV5-5 to TRBJ2-7, with D maybe TRBD1 (6 bases). CDR3 size: 11 residues. Trimming took 10 bases from V and 5 from J, leaving 13 bases between them. Germline V gene lookup returns CDR1 SGHKS and CDR2 YYEKEE (reference sequence). CDR3 sequence reads: CASTGSDEQYF. CDR3 sequence (DNA): TGTGCCTCTACAGGGTCCGACGAGCAGTACTTC.

This sequence joins TRBV2 and TRBJ1-4; D not resolved. Germline CDR1 and CDR2: SNHLY and FYNNEI. V was pared by 4 bases and J by 3 bases, with 9 bases between. This CDR3 contains 14 residues. The CDR3 region has the DNA TGTGCCAGCAGTGTGTTCGGGGCTAATGAAAAACTGTTTTTT. Its translation is CASSVFGANEKLFF. Drawing the rest from reference TRBV2 and TRBJ1-4, the complete variable domain is EPEVTQTPSHQVTQMGQEVILRCVPISNHLYFYWYRQILGQKVEFLVSFYNNEISEKSEIFDDQFSVERPDGSNFTLKIRSTKLEDSAMYFCASSVFGANEKLFFGSGTQLSVL.

This chain joins TRBV6-2 or TRBV6-3 and TRBJ2-1; the D gene is possibly TRBD2 (6 bases). CDR1 MNHEY and CDR2 SVGEGT come from the germline V gene. V lost 2 bases, J lost 7 bases, and 18 bases lay in between. This CDR3 comprises 16 residues. CDR3 DNA sequence: TGTGCCAGCAGTTACCCCCCGTCGTCAGGGAGGAATGAGCAGTTCTTC. Amino acids: CASSYPPSSGRNEQFF.

This clonotype was counted a few times. The CDR3 reads CASSLFGGGRQETQYF. DNA of the CDR3: TGTGCCAGCAGCTTATTTGGGGGGGGACGGCAAGAGACCCAGTACTTC. The V and J genes are TRBV7-9 and TRBJ2-5; 7 positions match TRBD2. Germline V gene lookup returns CDR1 SEHNR and CDR2 FQNEAQ (reference sequence). Losses at the gene ends were 2 bases for V and 2 bases for J; bases not matched to a gene: 8. This CDR3 contains 16 residues. Full variable domain (missing parts from reference TRBV7-9 and TRBJ2-5): DTGVSQNPRHKITKRGQNVTFRCDPISEHNRLYWYRQTLGQGPEFLTYFQNEAQLEKSRLLSDRFSAERPKGSFSTLEIQRTEQGDSAMYLCASSLFGGGRQETQYFGPGTRLLVL.

The genes are TRBV12-3 or TRBV12-4 and TRBJ2-1; D is perhaps TRBD2 (5 bases). CDR3 length: 12 amino acids. With 6 bases removed from V and 8 bases from J, the gap between germline ends came to 11 bases. CDR3 sequence: CASRREGHEQFF. The CDR3 DNA is TGTGCCAGCAGAAGAGAGGGCCATGAGCAGTTCTTC.

CDR3 loop: CASKLEGREQYF. The CDR3 DNA reads as TGTGCCAGCAAACTAGAGGGTCGGGAGCAGTACTTC. The genes are TRBV2 and TRBJ2-7; the D gene is possibly TRBD2 (5 bases). Per the germline V gene, CDR1 is SNHLY and CDR2 is FYNNEI. The CDR3 has 12 residues. V was trimmed by 7 bases and J by 7 bases, leaving 14 bases between them. Drawing the rest from reference TRBV2 and TRBJ2-7, the complete variable domain is EPEVTQTPSHQVTQMGQEVILRCVPISNHLYFYWYRQILGQKVEFLVSFYNNEISEKSEIFDDQFSVERPDGSNFTLKIRSTKLEDSAMYFCASKLEGREQYFGPGTRLTVT.

This clonotype was seen ten or more times. V gene TRBV15 combines with J gene TRBJ2-1; D remains ambiguous. The V end lost 0 bases, the J end lost 5 bases, and 8 bases lay between the germline ends. Germline CDR1 LNHNV, CDR2 YYDKDF (reference sequence). This CDR3 spans 14 amino acids. The CDR3 DNA reads as TGTGCCACCAGCAGAGAAGCGTCTGACAATGAGCAGTTCTTC. It is translated as CATSREASDNEQFF.

This chain connects TRBV12-3 or TRBV12-4 to TRBJ2-1; D gene ambiguous. V was clipped by 3 bases and J by 7 bases, with 16 bases between them. The CDR3 spans 15 residues. The CDR3 region is CASSLGMGGQNEQFF. CDR3 nucleotides: TGTGCCAGCAGTTTGGGCATGGGTGGGCAAAATGAGCAGTTCTTC.

This clonotype was found a few times. The gene calls are TRBV28 and TRBJ2-3; 9 bases map to TRBD2. The CDR3 totals 16 residues. J lost 2 bases, V lost 0 bases, and 3 bases had no gene match. The V gene's germline CDR1 is MDHEN and CDR2 SYDVKM. The DNA of the CDR3 is TGTGCCAGCAGTTTATGGGGCGGGAGGGACACAGATACGCAGTATTTT. Its protein product is CASSLWGGRDTDTQYF.

In this sample, this clonotype turned up a few times. V and J are TRBV18 and TRBJ1-6; D not certain. The germline V gene encodes CDR1 KGHSH and CDR2 LQKENI. The CDR3 length is 16 residues. Trimming stripped 3 bases from V and 7 bases from J, with 16 bases between. Here the CDR3 reads CASSPYSPSGNSPLHF. In DNA form, the CDR3 reads TGTGCCAGCTCACCGTATTCACCCTCCGGGAATTCACCCCTCCACTTT. Full variable domain (remainder filled in from reference TRBV18 and TRBJ1-6): NAGVMQNPRHLVRRRGQEARLRCSPMKGHSHVYWYRQLPEEGLKFMVYLQKENIIDESGMPKERFSAEFPKEGPSILRIQQVVRGDSAAYFCASSPYSPSGNSPLHFGNGTRLTVT.

V is TRBV7-9 and J is TRBJ2-5, with 9 nucleotides matching TRBD1. Trimming cost V 10 bases and J 4 bases; bases outside gene matches: 1. CDR3 length equals 11 residues. Germline CDR1 and CDR2: SEHNR and FQNEAQ (reference sequence). In DNA, the CDR3 is TGTGCCAAGACAGGGGGAGAGACCCAGTACTTC. Its protein is CAKTGGETQYF.